This T cell receptor beta chain was identified in a study of human T cells and chemical hapten exposure. The CDR3 has 13 residues. V lost 0 bases to trimming and J lost 8 bases, with 9 bases between them. CDR1 and CDR2 from the germline V gene are SGHRS and YFSETQ. TCRdb called the RACE reads again in MiXCR, with one record for every CDR3 protein. The repertoire holds some 96,000 distinct CDR3 sequences, with roughly a quarter as singletons. Time point noted: patch test 3, about 24 weeks after DPC sensitization. The treatment denotes: therapeutic diphenylcyclopropenone sensitization with weekly scalp DPC.

J is TRBJ2-1 and V is TRBV5-1; D not resolved. The specimen comprised whole blood, sampled in connection with sensitization to the hapten diphenylcyclopropenone (DPC). The clonotype was recovered from a man in his forties with alopecia areata. Some clones in this sample may be carry-over from other donors' samples. Written as DNA, the CDR3 is TGCGCCAGCAGCTTGGCACTGGATGATGAGCAGTTCTTC. Translating it yields CASSLALDDEQFF.